The clone carrying this T cell receptor (beta chain) occurred a few times. The target antigen is unknown. The data originate from a study of identical twins. Study-wide points: The models systematically underestimated how much out-of-frame TCR alpha was shared in monozygotic twins. Diverse VJ usage suggested most zero-insertion clonotypes were not invariant T cells.

Unique molecular identifiers were in the cDNA, with template-switch universal primer binding. TCRdb ran MiXCR on the 5' RACE reads and lists one entry per CDR3 protein. Of around 1.7 million distinct CDR3 sequences in the sample, 32% are singletons; the top ten hold over 0.25%. V lost 0 bases and J lost 4, with 18 bases in between. The germline CDR1 and CDR2 sequences are SQVTM and ANQGSEA. The length of the CDR3 is 16 residues. The clonotype comes from a newborn girl in good health. Sequencing used cord blood. V and J are TRBV29-1 and TRBJ1-2; tentatively, D is TRBD1 (5 bases). The CDR3 DNA reads TGCAGCGTTGAAGATCTGGGGGGAAGAGGGCTCTATGGCTACACCTTC. This sequence encodes CSVEDLGGRGLYGYTF.